The 20 T cell receptor beta chains presented below share a single source sample, sequenced in a study of blood T cell repertoires in COVID-19. Clones were sequenced by immunoSEQ multiplex PCR, and TCRdb holds only the in-frame ones, with some missing. The repertoire consists of over 100,000 clones, with roughly four fifths occurring once and the leading ten covering 9% to 15%. The sequencing input was peripheral blood. The receptor source for this set is a woman aged 55-70 years with acute or convalescent COVID-19.

This rearrangement joins TRBV12-5 to TRBJ1-5; 9 nucleotides line up with TRBD1. CDR3 length: 14 amino acids. V shed 3 bases, J shed 5 bases, and the junction held 2 bases outside the gene matches. The germline CDR1 and CDR2 sequences are LGHNT and FRNRAP. CDR3 coding DNA: TGTGCTAGTGGTTTCACAGGGGGCCATCAGCCCCAGCATTTT. Translating gives CASGFTGGHQPQHF.

This rearrangement joins TRBV2 to TRBJ1-6, with 8 bases matching TRBD1. CDR3 length equals 15 residues. Germline V gives CDR1 SNHLY, CDR2 FYNNEI. V was pared by 6 bases and J by 5 bases, with 6 bases of the junction left unmatched. The CDR3 nucleotides read TGTGCCAGCAGCCTCAGGGGGCCCGATAATTCACCCCTCCACTTT. Translated: CASSLRGPDNSPLHF.

V gene TRBV11-2 combines with J gene TRBJ2-3; 11 positions agree with TRBD2. The CDR3 covers 16 residues. Germline V gives CDR1 SGHAT, CDR2 FQNNGV. V shed 7 bases, J shed 2 bases, and the junction held 8 bases outside the gene matches. The CDR3 sequence is CASNPLAGGYTDTQYF. The CDR3, as DNA: TGTGCCAGCAACCCTCTAGCGGGGGGTTACACAGATACGCAGTATTTT.

The J gene is TRBJ1-1, the V gene TRBV6-5, with D tentatively TRBD1 (6 bases). This CDR3 spans 14 amino acids. From germline, CDR1 is MNHEY and CDR2 SVGAGI. V was shortened by 5 bases and J by 6 bases, with 16 bases between the two germline ends. In DNA, the CDR3 is TGTGCCAGCAGTCCCACGATTAAGGGGGCTGAAGCTTTCTTT. It specifies CASSPTIKGAEAFF.

The chain couples TRBV23-1 to TRBJ1-1; TRBD1 matches at 10 bases. TRBV23-1 carries the ORF label, with uncertain function. V was pared by 4 bases and J by 4 bases, with 3 bases of the junction left unmatched. The CDR3 loop spans 14 amino acids. In DNA, the CDR3 is TGCGCCAGCAGTCGACAGGGGGCGCCCACTGAAGCTTTCTTT. Its translation is CASSRQGAPTEAFF.

A remark on this clone: Within the sample, other DNA sequences also encode this same CDR3. The chain recombines TRBV5-1 with TRBJ2-7, with 7 nucleotides matching TRBD2. J gave up 4 bases and V 0 bases, and 4 bases lay outside the gene matches. There are 14 residues in the CDR3. Germline CDR1 is SGHRS and CDR2 is YFSETQ. In DNA, the CDR3 is TGCGCCAGCAGCTTGGGGGGCGGGAGTTACGAGCAGTACTTC. Residues: CASSLGGGSYEQYF.

This chain joins TRBV4-2 and TRBJ1-4; D ambiguous. This CDR3 comprises 15 residues. Trimming stripped 0 bases from V and 14 bases from J, with 19 bases between. Germline CDR1 reads LGHNA; CDR2 reads YNFKEQ. CDR3 nucleotides: TGTGCCAGCAGCCAAGAGAGAGAGGGCCGGGGATTGCTGTTTTTT. This codes for CASSQEREGRGLLFF.

The rearrangement links TRBV14 to TRBJ1-5; 8 nucleotides agree with TRBD1. The CDR3 runs to 14 residues. CDR1 SGHDN and CDR2 FVKESK come from the germline V gene. Germline trimming cut 5 bases from V and 3 bases from J; bases unmatched to any gene: 3. The CDR3 sequence is CASSSTGANQPQHF. CDR3 coding DNA: TGTGCCAGCAGCTCGACAGGGGCCAATCAGCCCCAGCATTTT. Full variable domain (missing parts from reference TRBV14 and TRBJ1-5): EAGVTQFPSHSVIEKGQTVTLRCDPISGHDNLYWYRRVMGKEIKFLLHFVKESKQDESGMPNNRFLAERTGGTYSTLKVQPAELEDSGVYFCASSSTGANQPQHFGDGTRLSIL.

The chain combines TRBV30 with TRBJ1-6; D unresolved. The CDR3 has 13 residues. Germline V gene lookup returns CDR1 GTSNPN and CDR2 SVGIG (reference sequence). V was shortened by 4 bases and J by 7 bases, with 11 bases between the two germline ends. In DNA, the CDR3 is TGTGCCTGGAAGCAGGCCGACAATTCACCCCTCCACTTT. It codes for CAWKQADNSPLHF.

The V and J genes are TRBV2 and TRBJ1-6; 8 nucleotides align to TRBD1. This CDR3 comprises 15 residues. Trimming at V came to 6 bases and at J to 10 bases, leaving 11 bases not matched to a gene. The germline gives CDR1 SNHLY, CDR2 FYNNEI. CDR3: CASRPGTGGWSPLHF. CDR3 sequence (DNA): TGTGCCAGCAGGCCGGGGACAGGCGGGTGGTCACCCCTCCACTTT.

The gene calls are TRBV3-1 (or the pseudogene TRBV3-2) and TRBJ1-3; TRBD1 might be the D (5 bases). CDR3 length equals 16 residues. Germline V gene lookup returns CDR1 LGHDT and CDR2 YNNKEL (reference sequence). V was shortened by 3 bases and J by 5 bases, with 17 bases between the two germline ends. The DNA of the CDR3 is TGTGCCAGCAGCCACCCAACCGGGGGGAGGAGAAACACCATATATTTT. It specifies CASSHPTGGRRNTIYF.

The chain links TRBV2 to TRBJ1-1, with D uncertain. Trimming took 3 bases from V and 2 from J, leaving 13 bases between them. Germline V lookup: CDR1 SNHLY, CDR2 FYNNEI. This CDR3 contains 15 residues. CDR3: CASSDRTAGNTEAFF. The CDR3 DNA follows: TGTGCCAGCAGTGACAGGACGGCGGGCAACACTGAAGCTTTCTTT.

This clone has a handful of counts. The CDR3 protein is CAISARLAGTYEQYV. CDR3 nucleotides: TGTGCCATCAGTGCCCGACTAGCGGGGACCTACGAGCAGTACGTC. The V and J genes are TRBV10-3 and TRBJ2-7, with 11 positions matching TRBD2. This CDR3 is built from 15 residues. J lost 2 bases, V lost 4 bases, and 4 bases had no gene match. Germline V gives CDR1 ENHRY, CDR2 SYGVKD.

V and J are TRBV9 and TRBJ1-4, with TRBD1 identical over 7 bases. In germline, CDR1 is SGDLS, CDR2 YYNGEE. This CDR3 spans 14 amino acids. The trim removed 5 bases at V and 7 bases at J, leaving 8 bases unmatched. For the CDR3, the DNA is TGTGCCAGCAGTTCTACAGGGGTCGGTGAAAAACTGTTTTTT. This sequence encodes CASSSTGVGEKLFF. Full variable domain (outside the CDR3, taken from reference TRBV9 and TRBJ1-4): DSGVTQTPKHLITATGQRVTLRCSPRSGDLSVYWYQQSLDQGLQFLIQYYNGEERAKGNILERFSAQQFPDLHSELNLSSLELGDSALYFCASSSTGVGEKLFFGSGTQLSVL.

V is TRBV6-2 or TRBV6-3 and J is TRBJ1-1; D unclear. The CDR3 is 14 residues long. The V gene's germline CDR1 is MNHEY and CDR2 SVGEGT. V lost 6 bases to trimming and J lost 1 base, with 12 bases between them. CDR3 in amino acids: CASSLTGGNTEAFF. CDR3 sequence (DNA): TGTGCCAGCAGCCTCACGGGTGGGAACACTGAAGCTTTCTTT.

In DNA, the CDR3 is TGTGCCACCAGTGGGTGGGACAGGTCCGGTGAGCAGTTCTTC. Amino acid sequence: CATSGWDRSGEQFF. V gene TRBV24-1 combines with J gene TRBJ2-1; TRBD1 agrees at 8 bases. The junction had 8 bases not matched to a gene; V was cut back by 5 bases and J by 9 bases. Germline CDR1 and CDR2: KGHDR and SFDVKD. The CDR3 totals 14 residues.

This chain connects TRBV5-1 to TRBJ2-3; 7 bases line up with TRBD1. This CDR3 has 14 residues. Germline values: CDR1 SGHRS, CDR2 YFSETQ. Trimming removed 9 bases from V and 5 bases from J; junction bases left unmatched: 12. The CDR3 bases are TGCGCCACCTCTAGAGGGGGCAAGGGAGATACGCAGTATTTT. Residues: CATSRGGKGDTQYF.

In nucleotides, the CDR3 is TGTGCCAGCAGTTCATCACTTAATTCACCCCTCCACTTT. Protein sequence: CASSSSLNSPLHF. This chain connects TRBV6-5 to TRBJ1-6; D is undetermined. Trimming left V 4 bases short and J 6 bases short, with 7 bases between. There are 13 residues in the CDR3. Germline V lookup: CDR1 MNHEY, CDR2 SVGAGI.

The genes are TRBV9 and TRBJ2-1; 7 bases fit TRBD2. This CDR3 region has 15 residues. The germline V gene encodes CDR1 SGDLS and CDR2 YYNGEE. Trimming took 1 base from V and 6 from J; bases not matched to a gene: 7. The CDR3 region has the DNA TGTGCCAGCAGCGTATTGGGAGGGGCCGGCAATGAGCAGTTCTTC. The encoded protein is CASSVLGGAGNEQFF.

To note about this clone: Sequence at one end of the junction differs from germline and may be a read error. The genes are TRBV11-2 and TRBJ2-2; 8 nucleotides match TRBD2. Germline CDR1 is SGHAT and CDR2 is FQNNGV. CDR3 length: 15 residues. The CDR3 coding sequence is TGTGCCAGCCGCTTGGGGGTTAGCGGGGCCGGGGAGCTGTTTTTT. Protein product: CASRLGVSGAGELFF.